Below, 10 T cell receptor beta chains from the same sample are listed, as sequenced in a study of OX40 agonist ivuxolimab in advanced cancers. Generated by immunoSEQ multiplex PCR, the TCRdb table keeps only in-frame clones and is missing some. Among some 83,000 clones listed, 85% to 95% were seen once. This specimen was CD4+ or CD8+ T cells sorted from blood, taken in a trial of the OX40 agonist ivuxolimab. These receptors were obtained from an adult with an advanced solid tumor such as melanoma, head and neck, liver or kidney cancer.

This clone was counted between two and nine times. The chain employs TRBV18 and TRBJ2-1; 8 nucleotides agree with TRBD2. The germline V gene encodes CDR1 KGHSH and CDR2 LQKENI. With V trimmed by 3 bases and J by 4 bases, 8 bases remained unmatched. The length of the CDR3 is 16 residues. The CDR3 region has the DNA TGTGCCAGCTCACCGCTAACTAGCGGCCTTTACAATGAGCAGTTCTTC. Protein sequence: CASSPLTSGLYNEQFF.

The chain is built from TRBV9 and TRBJ2-1, with D perhaps TRBD2 (5 bases). Germline V gene sequence: CDR1 SGDLS, CDR2 YYNGEE. V shed 3 bases and J shed 2 bases, with 12 bases lying between them. This CDR3 contains 15 residues. CDR3 region: CASSAGAVPYNEQFF. In DNA form, the CDR3 reads TGTGCCAGCAGCGCTGGAGCGGTCCCCTACAATGAGCAGTTCTTC.

This chain joins TRBV9 and TRBJ2-7; D is perhaps TRBD2 (5 bases). The CDR3 length is 15 residues. V was cut by 3 bases and J by 5 bases, with 18 bases left in between. CDR1 SGDLS and CDR2 YYNGEE come from the germline V gene. The CDR3 reads CASSESEGRLHEQYF. CDR3 nucleotides: TGTGCCAGCAGCGAGTCCGAAGGGAGATTGCACGAGCAGTACTTC.

A word on this clone: The identical CDR3 is also encoded by other nucleotide sequences in the sample. The rearrangement links TRBV28 to TRBJ2-7, with D unclear. CDR1 is MDHEN, CDR2 SYDVKM, per germline. The ends were cut back, 3 bases at V and 1 base at J, with 4 bases in the middle. There are 12 residues in the CDR3. The CDR3 DNA reads TGTGCCAGCAGTTTTAGTTCCTACGAGCAGTACTTC. This gives the protein CASSFSSYEQYF. Together with reference TRBV28 and TRBJ2-7, the CDR3 gives the full variable domain: DVKVTQSSRYLVKRTGEKVFLECVQDMDHENMFWYRQDPGLGLRLIYFSYDVKMKEKGDIPEGYSVSREKKERFSLILESASTNQTSMYLCASSFSSYEQYFGPGTRLTVT.

In DNA form, the CDR3 reads TGTGCCAGCAGATTACTAGCGGGAGGTCTGGAGACCCAGTACTTC. It is translated as CASRLLAGGLETQYF. The chain combines TRBV6-5 with TRBJ2-5, with TRBD2 matching 12 bases. The CDR3 consists of 15 residues. Germline V gene sequence: CDR1 MNHEY, CDR2 SVGAGI. The J segment lost 5 bases and the V segment lost 6 bases, leaving 7 bases of the junction unmatched.

The V call is TRBV15, the J call TRBJ1-5; no clear D. Trimming shortened V by 1 base and J by 3 bases, and 10 bases separated the two germline ends. Germline values: CDR1 LNHNV, CDR2 YYDKDF (reference sequence). The CDR3 runs to 15 residues. The CDR3 bases are TGTGCCACCAGCAGAGCTGAGGCCCTCAATCAGCCCCAGCATTTT. This sequence encodes CATSRAEALNQPQHF.

The chain joins TRBV6-5 to TRBJ1-3; no reliable D call. Trimming removed 0 bases from V and 3 bases from J, with 6 bases in between. Germline CDR1 is MNHEY and CDR2 is SVGAGI. The CDR3 consists of 14 residues. CDR3 coding DNA: TGTGCCAGCAGTTACTCGGGGAATGGAAACACCATATATTTT. Its translation: CASSYSGNGNTIYF.

CDR3 residues: CASSEPGRIREAQYF. Written as DNA, the CDR3 is TGTGCCAGCAGTGAACCGGGACGGATTCGCGAGGCCCAGTACTTC. This chain connects TRBV2 to TRBJ2-5; D may be TRBD1 or TRBD2 (5 bases each). Trimming cost V 2 bases and J 9 bases, with 19 bases left between them. Germline V gives CDR1 SNHLY, CDR2 FYNNEI. This CDR3 contains 15 residues. Full variable domain (remainder filled in from reference TRBV2 and TRBJ2-5): EPEVTQTPSHQVTQMGQEVILRCVPISNHLYFYWYRQILGQKVEFLVSFYNNEISEKSEIFDDQFSVERPDGSNFTLKIRSTKLEDSAMYFCASSEPGRIREAQYFGPGTRLLVL.

The chain is built from TRBV28 and TRBJ1-5; no clear D gene. Germline loops: CDR1 MDHEN, CDR2 SYDVKM. The CDR3 length is 15 residues. V lost 6 bases, J lost 3 bases, and 15 bases lay in between. CDR3 DNA sequence: TGTGCCAGCAGCCCCGCAGAGGGCGTCAATCAGCCCCAGCATTTT. Translating it yields CASSPAEGVNQPQHF.

The chain links TRBV5-4 to TRBJ1-2; D gene ambiguous. The CDR3 is 14 amino acids. Germline-derived CDR1 and CDR2 are SGHNT and YYREEE (reference sequence). V dropped 2 bases and J dropped 3 bases, with 11 bases sitting between them. The chain's CDR3 is CASSFGTGYYGYTF. The CDR3 coding sequence is TGTGCCAGCAGCTTTGGCACCGGCTACTATGGCTACACCTTC.